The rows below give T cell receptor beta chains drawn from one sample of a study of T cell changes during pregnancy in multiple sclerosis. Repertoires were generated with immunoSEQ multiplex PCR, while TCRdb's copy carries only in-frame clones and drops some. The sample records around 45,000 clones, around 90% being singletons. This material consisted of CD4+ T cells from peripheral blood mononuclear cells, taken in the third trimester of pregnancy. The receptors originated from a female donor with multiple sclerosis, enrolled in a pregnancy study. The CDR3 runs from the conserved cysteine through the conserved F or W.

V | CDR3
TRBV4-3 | CASSQDPSGFYEQYF
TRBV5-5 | CASSSPLYNEQFF
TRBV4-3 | CASSHNSGNYNEQFF
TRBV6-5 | CASSYTGGYEQYF
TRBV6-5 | CASGTLAGAYEQYF
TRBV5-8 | CASSLRANTEAFF
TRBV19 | CASRQSGETQYF
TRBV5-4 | CASSPGTGGVYEQFF
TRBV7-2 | CASSLALSGATEAFF
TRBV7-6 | CASSRDRTYNEQFF
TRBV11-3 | CASSAGTTPSYEQYF
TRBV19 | CASSAAGGNSYEQYF
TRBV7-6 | CASSLGRTAGSYNEQFF
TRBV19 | CASSTIAGGLQETQYF
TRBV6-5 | CASSYDRGGNQPQHF
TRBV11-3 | CASSPYGTSGHEQYF
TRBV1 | CTSSQGTGGADYNEQFF
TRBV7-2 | CASSLGGSRNEQFF
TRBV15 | CATSRDRVGGELFF
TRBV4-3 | CASSLVVDSGYGYTF
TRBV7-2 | CASSYLSGRINNEQFF
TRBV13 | CASSSPTSGRGDTQYF
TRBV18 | CASSPQRESEQFF
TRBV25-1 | CASGTVNEKLFF
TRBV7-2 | CASSEQGGGNQPQHF
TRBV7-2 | CASRKVGVNEQFF
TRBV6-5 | CASSSSRQGPYEQYF
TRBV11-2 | CASRPATGHTIYF
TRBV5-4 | CASSLAGGGETQYF
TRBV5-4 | CASSPPTGVSTDTQYF
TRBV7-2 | CASSLSYEQYF
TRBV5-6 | CASSLVGANTGELFF
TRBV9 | CASSVGTGSAHEQYF
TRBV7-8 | CASSAERRAGGDTQYF
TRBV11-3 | CASSPGLAEPYEQYF